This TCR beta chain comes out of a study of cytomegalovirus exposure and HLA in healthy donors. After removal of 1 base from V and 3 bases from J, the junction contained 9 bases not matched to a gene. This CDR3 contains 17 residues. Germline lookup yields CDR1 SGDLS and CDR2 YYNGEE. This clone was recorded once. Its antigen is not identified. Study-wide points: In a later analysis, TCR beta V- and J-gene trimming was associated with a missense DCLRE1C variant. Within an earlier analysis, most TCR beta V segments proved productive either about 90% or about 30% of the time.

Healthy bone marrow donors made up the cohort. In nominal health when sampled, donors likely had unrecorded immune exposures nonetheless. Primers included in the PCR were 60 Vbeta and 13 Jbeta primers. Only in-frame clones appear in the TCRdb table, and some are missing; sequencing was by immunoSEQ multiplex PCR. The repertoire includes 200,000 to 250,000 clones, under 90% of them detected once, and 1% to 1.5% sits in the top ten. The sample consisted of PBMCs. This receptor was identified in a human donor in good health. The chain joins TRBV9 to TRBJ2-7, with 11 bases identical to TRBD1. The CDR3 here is CASSVYMDRGQVYEQYF. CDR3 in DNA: TGTGCCAGCAGCGTATATATGGACAGGGGGCAGGTCTACGAGCAGTACTTC.